This TCR beta chain was found in a study of OX40 agonist ivuxolimab in advanced cancers. About the study: All patients had ivuxolimab intravenously every 2 weeks at 0.01 to 10 mg/kg. With a range of roughly 20 to 80, age averaged roughly 61 years, and 65% to 90% were male.

The germline gives CDR1 SGHDN, CDR2 FVKESK. Trimming cost V 1 base and J 8 bases; bases outside gene matches: 7. The CDR3 sequence is 14 residues long. Assay: immunoSEQ multiplex PCR; the TCRdb copy retains only in-frame clones and omits some. The sample gives over 55,000 clones, more than 65% of which show up once; roughly 2.6% is in the top ten. The material was CD4+ or CD8+ T cells sorted from blood, obtained in a trial of the OX40 agonist ivuxolimab. The receptor was derived from an adult with an advanced solid tumor such as melanoma, head and neck, liver or kidney cancer. V usage is TRBV14 and J usage is TRBJ1-2; 7 bases match TRBD1. In DNA form, the CDR3 reads TGTGCCAGCAGCCAAGGAGGGGACAGTTTAGGCTACACCTTC. It specifies CASSQGGDSLGYTF. The complete variable domain, with remaining parts taken from reference TRBV14 and TRBJ1-2, reads EAGVTQFPSHSVIEKGQTVTLRCDPISGHDNLYWYRRVMGKEIKFLLHFVKESKQDESGMPNNRFLAERTGGTYSTLKVQPAELEDSGVYFCASSQGGDSLGYTFGSGTRLTVV.